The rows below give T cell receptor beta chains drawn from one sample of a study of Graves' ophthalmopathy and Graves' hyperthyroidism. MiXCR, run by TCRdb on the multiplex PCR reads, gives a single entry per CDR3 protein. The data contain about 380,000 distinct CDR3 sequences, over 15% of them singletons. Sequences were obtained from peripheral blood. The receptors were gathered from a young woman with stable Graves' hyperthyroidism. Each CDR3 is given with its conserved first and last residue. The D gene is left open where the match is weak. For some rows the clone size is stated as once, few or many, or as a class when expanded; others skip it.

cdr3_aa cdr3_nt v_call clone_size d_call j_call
CASTGTGGRRGYTF TGTGCCAGTACCGGGACAGGAGGGCGTCGGGGCTACACCTTC TRBV19 many TRBD1 TRBJ1-2
CASSEGGGSAYEQYF TGTGCCAGCAGTGAAGGTGGAGGGAGCGCCTACGAGCAGTACTTC TRBV6-1 many . TRBJ2-7
CASSPHGRELPYEQYF TGTGCCAGCAGCCCCCACGGGAGGGAGCTACCCTACGAGCAGTACTTC TRBV9 many TRBD2 TRBJ2-7
CASTSKGGLNTEAFF TGTGCCAGTACCTCCAAAGGGGGGCTGAACACTGAAGCTTTCTTT TRBV19 many . TRBJ1-1
CASSQDHEDGYTF TGCGCCAGCAGCCAAGATCACGAGGATGGCTACACCTTC TRBV4-3 . . TRBJ1-2
CASSYSLTGDEAFF TGTGCCAGCAGTTACTCGTTAACAGGGGATGAAGCTTTCTTT TRBV6-2/TRBV6-3 . TRBD1 TRBJ1-1
CASSGGVLAGAYEQYF TGTGCCAGCAGCGGAGGGGTCTTGGCAGGGGCCTACGAGCAGTACTTC TRBV11-1 many . TRBJ2-7
CASSYSFGSNQPQHF TGTGCCAGCAGTTACTCGTTCGGTAGCAATCAGCCCCAGCATTTT TRBV6-5 many . TRBJ1-5
CASSPRTDFNSPLHF TGCGCCAGCAGCCCACGGACAGACTTTAATTCACCCCTCCACTTT TRBV5-1 few . TRBJ1-6
CASSPADREWTEAFF TGTGCCAGTAGTCCGGCGGACAGGGAGTGGACTGAAGCTTTCTTT TRBV19 few TRBD1 TRBJ1-1
CASRGTGAETQYF TGTGCCAGCAGGGGTACAGGGGCGGAGACCCAGTACTTC TRBV12-3/TRBV12-4 many TRBD1 TRBJ2-5
CSARDRVSQPQHF TGCAGTGCTAGAGACAGGGTCAGTCAGCCCCAGCATTTT TRBV20-1 many . TRBJ1-5
CASTAAGNTGELFF TGCGCCAGCACCGCGGCGGGAAACACCGGGGAGCTGTTTTTT TRBV5-1 few . TRBJ2-2
CSARAGQQVETQYF TGCAGTGCTAGGGCGGGGCAGCAGGTAGAGACCCAGTACTTC TRBV20-1 . . TRBJ2-5
CASSLTGGSNTGELFF TGTGCCAGCAGCCTAACAGGGGGCTCGAACACCGGGGAGCTGTTTTTT TRBV7-3 few TRBD1 TRBJ2-2
CSAKETGDYGYTF TGCAGTGCTAAAGAAACAGGGGATTATGGCTACACCTTC TRBV20-1 many TRBD1 TRBJ1-2